The T cell receptor beta chain described here comes from a study of cytomegalovirus exposure and HLA in healthy donors. For the study at large: A later analysis reported the approximately 120 validation repertoires used the same platform as the 550 to 700 first-cohort repertoires.

The repertoire was sequenced with immunoSEQ multiplex PCR; TCRdb's copy has only in-frame clones and lacks some. The data contain some 320,000 clones, approximately 86% of them singletons. This clone was observed a single time. Sequenced sample: PBMCs. This receptor was taken from a woman aged 30 to 39 in good health and CMV-seropositive.

The CDR3 region is CAWSGVLTEAFF. The CDR3 nucleotides are TGTGCCTGGAGTGGGGTGCTCACTGAAGCTTTCTTT. The chain couples TRBV30 to TRBJ1-1; D uncertain. Germline V gene sequence: CDR1 GTSNPN, CDR2 SVGIG (reference sequence). This CDR3 is 12 amino acids long. Trimming took off 1 base at V and 4 bases at J, with 7 bases between the two ends.